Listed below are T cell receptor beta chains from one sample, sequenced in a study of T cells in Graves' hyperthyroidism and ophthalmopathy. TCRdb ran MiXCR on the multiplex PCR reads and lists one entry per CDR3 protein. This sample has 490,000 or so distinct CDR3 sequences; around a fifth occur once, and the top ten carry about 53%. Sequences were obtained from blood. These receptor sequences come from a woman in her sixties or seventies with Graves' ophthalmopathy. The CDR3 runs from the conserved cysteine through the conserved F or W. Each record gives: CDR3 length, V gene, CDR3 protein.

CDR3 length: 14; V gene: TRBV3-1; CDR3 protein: CASSHRQGRETQYF
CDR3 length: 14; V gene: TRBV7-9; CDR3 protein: CASSFLSGSYEQYF
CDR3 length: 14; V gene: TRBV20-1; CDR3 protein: CSALKAGGINEQFF
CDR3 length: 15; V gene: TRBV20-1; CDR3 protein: CSARGQGLENSPLHF
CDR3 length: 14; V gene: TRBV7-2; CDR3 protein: CASSRGGTNYGYTF
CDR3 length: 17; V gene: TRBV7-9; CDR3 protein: CASSLMEGNRLNTEAFF
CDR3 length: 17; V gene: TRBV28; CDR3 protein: CASSLFIRTGNTGELFF
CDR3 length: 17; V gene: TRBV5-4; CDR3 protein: CASTPWGTGGDQETQYF
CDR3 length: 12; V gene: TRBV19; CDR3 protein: CASSMTTDTQYF
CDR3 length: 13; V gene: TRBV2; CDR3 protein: CASKGARGYGYTF
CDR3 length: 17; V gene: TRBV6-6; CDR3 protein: CASSYSVAGGISYEQYF
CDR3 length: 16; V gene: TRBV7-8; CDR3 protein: CASSRWTALGTDTQYF
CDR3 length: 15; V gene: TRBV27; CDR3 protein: CASSLSRGMNTEAFF
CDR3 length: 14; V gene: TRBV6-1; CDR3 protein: CASRTHASGNTIYF
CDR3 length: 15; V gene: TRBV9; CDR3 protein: CASSATGGGYYGYTF
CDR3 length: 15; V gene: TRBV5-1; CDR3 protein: CASSLVPGETGELFF
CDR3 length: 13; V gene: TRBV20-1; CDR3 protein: CSASSGRLMEAFF
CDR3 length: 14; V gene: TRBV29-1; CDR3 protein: CSVGPGVVLHEAFF
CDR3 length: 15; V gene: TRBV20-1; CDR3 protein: CSARDSLAGRNEQFF
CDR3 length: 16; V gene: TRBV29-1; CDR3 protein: CSVEGGQGGDTGELFF
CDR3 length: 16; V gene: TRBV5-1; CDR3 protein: CASSASTGSRTGELFF
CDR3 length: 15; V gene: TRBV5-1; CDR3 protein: CASSLDPGPQETQYF
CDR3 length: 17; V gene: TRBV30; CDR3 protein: CAGLGQGRRAGANVLTF
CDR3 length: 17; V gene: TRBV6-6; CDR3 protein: CASSYSVGFGGQETQYF
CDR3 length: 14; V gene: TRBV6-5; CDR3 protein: CASSSYRSYNEQFF
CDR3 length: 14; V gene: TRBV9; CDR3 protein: CASSPFLSGYEQYF
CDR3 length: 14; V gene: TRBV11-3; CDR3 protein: CASSPGSSGDTQYF
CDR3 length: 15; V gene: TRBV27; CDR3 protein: CASSPGAGGHNEQFF
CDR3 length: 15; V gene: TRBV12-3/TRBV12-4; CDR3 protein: CASSLRSANTGELFF
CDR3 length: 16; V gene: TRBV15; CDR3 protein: CATSSLTGDLTGELFF
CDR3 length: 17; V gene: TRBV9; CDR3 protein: CASSARDRARAYNEQFF
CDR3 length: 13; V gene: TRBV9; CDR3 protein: CASSVAPQYEQYF
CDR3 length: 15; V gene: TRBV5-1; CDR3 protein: CASSPDDPRKDRYTF
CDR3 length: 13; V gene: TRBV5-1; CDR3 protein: CASRADINYGYTF
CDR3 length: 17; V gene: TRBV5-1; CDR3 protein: CASSLHMAEGPNTEAFF
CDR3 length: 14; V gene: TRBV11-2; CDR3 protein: CASSFDRGAQPQHF
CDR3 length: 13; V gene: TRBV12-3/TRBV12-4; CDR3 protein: CASSPGRTGELFF
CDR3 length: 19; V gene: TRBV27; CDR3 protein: CASSPSGLAGVLRTGELFF
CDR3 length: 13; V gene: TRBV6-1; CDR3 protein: CASKNVRESGYTF
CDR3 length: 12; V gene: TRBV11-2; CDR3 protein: CASSLDEHPKYF
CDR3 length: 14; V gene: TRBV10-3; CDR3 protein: CAISESGVGYGYTF